Given below is one T cell receptor (beta chain) in context. The data are from a study of blood T cell repertoires in COVID-19. About the research overall: Sources were T cells, B-cell-depleted T cells, or PBMCs; the material itself was cDNA or gDNA.

The protocol was immunoSEQ multiplex PCR, while the TCRdb copy is restricted to in-frame clones and leaves out a portion. The sample shows 200,000 to 250,000 clones, over 75% of them seen only once. V lost 5 bases, J lost 1 base, and 14 bases lay in between. This CDR3 is built from 15 residues. CDR1 and CDR2 (germline): MDHEN, SYDVKM. Material: PBMCs or T cells enriched from blood (not recorded which). The receptor's source is a man aged 35-49 years who had recovered from COVID-19. The chain couples TRBV28 to TRBJ1-2, with a weak D call TRBD1 (5 bases). CDR3 region: CASSIPGQLNYGYTF. For the CDR3, the DNA is TGTGCCAGCAGTATACCTGGACAACTTAACTATGGCTACACCTTC.